This TCR beta chain was recovered during a study of blood T cell repertoires in COVID-19. Study-wide context: Specimens from acute and convalescent COVID-19 originated in the United States, Italy and Spain. PBMCs, B-cell-depleted T cells, or T cells provided the cDNA or gDNA that made up the material.

The CDR3 is made up of 14 amino acids. The germline V gene encodes CDR1 MDHEN and CDR2 SYDVKM. Unmatched junction bases numbered 2, after V lost 2 bases and J lost 4 bases. Authors' data handling: From reference gene primer amplification, estimates of nucleated cell counts were derived. The data were produced by immunoSEQ multiplex PCR, yet TCRdb's version contains in-frame clones alone and is incomplete. From that table come the V and J calls and clone size; the DNA was used to work out D and trimming. This table holds roughly 190,000 clones, 75% to 90% found once. Participant-reported clinical history was the basis for cohort assignment.

This rearrangement joins TRBV28 to TRBJ1-1, with 9 bases identical to TRBD1. The clonotype comes from a woman aged 18-30 years who had recovered from COVID-19. The sequenced material came from PBMCs or T cells enriched from blood (not recorded which). The CDR3 nucleotides are TGTGCCAGCAGTTTAGGGACAGGGATCACTGAAGCTTTCTTT. This sequence encodes CASSLGTGITEAFF.